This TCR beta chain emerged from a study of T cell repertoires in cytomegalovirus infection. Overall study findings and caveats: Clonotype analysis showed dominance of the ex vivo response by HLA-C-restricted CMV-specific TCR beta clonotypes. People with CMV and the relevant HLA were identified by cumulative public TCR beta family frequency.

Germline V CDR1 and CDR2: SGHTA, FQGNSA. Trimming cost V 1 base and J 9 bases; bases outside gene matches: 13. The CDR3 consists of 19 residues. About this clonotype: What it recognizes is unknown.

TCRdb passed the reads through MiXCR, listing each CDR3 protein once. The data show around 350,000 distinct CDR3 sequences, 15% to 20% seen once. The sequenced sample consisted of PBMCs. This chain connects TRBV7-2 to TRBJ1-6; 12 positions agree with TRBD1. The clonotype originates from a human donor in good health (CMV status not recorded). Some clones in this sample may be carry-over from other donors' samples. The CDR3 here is CASSLGGTGGLMGSSPLHF. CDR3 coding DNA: TGTGCCAGCAGCTTAGGTGGGACAGGGGGCTTAATGGGGAGTTCACCCCTCCACTTT.